This T cell receptor (beta chain) derives from a study of blood T cells in healthy people across ages. General study findings and limits: Older age coincided with a roughly linear decline in TCR beta diversity per million T cells.

Trimming stripped 2 bases from V and 6 bases from J, with 18 bases between. This CDR3 spans 16 amino acids. Germline-derived CDR1 and CDR2 are MNHEY and SMNVEV (reference sequence). This clonotype is a singleton in its sample. Its antigen is as yet unknown. Combining a sample-barcoded 5' primer with a J-beta primer mix, a second PCR ran for 7 to 11 cycles. TCRdb independently ran MiXCR on the 5' RACE reads; one entry per CDR3 protein. The profile shows about 1.8 million distinct CDR3 sequences, about 50% of them singletons. Approximately 9.2 milliliters was the volume of peripheral blood drawn from each donor. PBMCs numbering at least 7 million were isolated per sample.

The receptor comes from a middle-aged woman in good health. The rearrangement links TRBV27 to TRBJ2-3, with D hard to call. The sequencing sample was made of blood. CDR3 in amino acids: CASSLRVAVGIDTQYF. The DNA for the CDR3 is TGTGCCAGCAGTTTAAGGGTGGCGGTAGGGATTGATACGCAGTATTTT.